A selection of T cell receptor beta chains follows, all from one sample in a study of beta chain features in type 1 diabetes. Repertoires were generated with immunoSEQ multiplex PCR, while TCRdb's copy carries only in-frame clones and drops some. This sample has hundreds of thousands of clones, with about a tenth found just once. Sequencing input: naive CD4+ T cells from blood. The receptors originated from a man aged 25 to 45 with type 1 diabetes. Both conserved end residues are part of each CDR3. The D gene is left open where the match is weak. A clone size is listed for some rows: how often the clone was seen (once, few, many), or a class if it is expanded.

v_gene: TRBV6-5; abundance: few; d_gene: -; j_gene: TRBJ1-2; CDR3aa: CASSYLGSFVTYGYTF; CDR3nt: TGTGCCAGCAGTTACCTTGGGTCCTTCGTGACTTATGGCTACACCTTC
v_gene: TRBV6-5; abundance: -; d_gene: -; j_gene: TRBJ2-1; CDR3aa: CASSYGAGVLNEQFF; CDR3nt: TGTGCCAGCAGTTACGGCGCAGGGGTTTTGAATGAGCAGTTCTTC
v_gene: TRBV9; abundance: few; d_gene: TRBD2; j_gene: TRBJ2-5; CDR3aa: CASSVGTSGGRRETQYF; CDR3nt: TGTGCCAGCAGCGTAGGGACTAGCGGGGGTAGGAGAGAGACCCAGTACTTC
v_gene: TRBV10-3; abundance: few; d_gene: -; j_gene: TRBJ2-5; CDR3aa: CAISEQGGETQYF; CDR3nt: TGTGCCATCAGTGAACAGGGGGGGGAGACCCAGTACTTC
v_gene: TRBV29-1; abundance: -; d_gene: -; j_gene: TRBJ1-4; CDR3aa: CSVGGGGSTNEKLFF; CDR3nt: TGCAGCGTCGGGGGGGGCGGCTCAACTAATGAAAAACTGTTTTTT
v_gene: TRBV11-2; abundance: few; d_gene: -; j_gene: TRBJ2-3; CDR3aa: CASSPRGGAPTDTQYF; CDR3nt: TGTGCCAGCAGCCCCAGAGGTGGGGCTCCCACAGATACGCAGTATTTT
v_gene: TRBV4-2; abundance: few; d_gene: TRBD2; j_gene: TRBJ2-3; CDR3aa: CASSGPSGGTDTQYF; CDR3nt: TGTGCCAGCAGCGGCCCTAGCGGGGGGACAGATACGCAGTATTTT
v_gene: TRBV6-5; abundance: few; d_gene: -; j_gene: TRBJ2-3; CDR3aa: CASSTTGFPDTQYF; CDR3nt: TGTGCCAGCAGTACAACAGGATTTCCAGATACGCAGTATTTT
v_gene: TRBV9; abundance: few; d_gene: -; j_gene: TRBJ2-3; CDR3aa: CASSVAGGADTQYF; CDR3nt: TGTGCCAGCAGCGTAGCTGGCGGAGCAGATACGCAGTATTTT
v_gene: TRBV9; abundance: -; d_gene: -; j_gene: TRBJ2-3; CDR3aa: CASSVDFGGDTQYF; CDR3nt: TGTGCCAGCAGCGTCGACTTCGGGGGAGATACGCAGTATTTT
v_gene: TRBV28; abundance: -; d_gene: TRBD1; j_gene: TRBJ1-1; CDR3aa: CASSLVQGNAEAFF; CDR3nt: TGTGCCAGCAGTTTGGTACAGGGGAACGCTGAAGCTTTCTTT
v_gene: TRBV7-9; abundance: few; d_gene: -; j_gene: TRBJ2-2; CDR3aa: CASSPLRVLTGELFF; CDR3nt: TGTGCCAGCAGCCCCCTTCGGGTGCTCACCGGGGAGCTGTTTTTT
v_gene: TRBV14; abundance: -; d_gene: TRBD2; j_gene: TRBJ2-1; CDR3aa: CAIESGTSLNNEQFF; CDR3nt: TGTGCCATCGAATCCGGGACTAGCCTTAACAATGAGCAGTTCTTC
v_gene: TRBV2; abundance: few; d_gene: -; j_gene: TRBJ2-2; CDR3aa: CASSGQGFGELFF; CDR3nt: TGTGCCAGCAGTGGTCAGGGATTCGGGGAGCTGTTTTTT
v_gene: TRBV5-1; abundance: -; d_gene: -; j_gene: TRBJ2-3; CDR3aa: CASRSRSNTDTQYF; CDR3nt: TGCGCCTCCAGAAGCCGGAGTAACACAGATACGCAGTATTTT
v_gene: TRBV11-2; abundance: -; d_gene: TRBD2; j_gene: TRBJ2-5; CDR3aa: CASRGLGGETQYF; CDR3nt: TGTGCCAGCAGGGGACTGGGGGGGGAGACCCAGTACTTC
v_gene: TRBV7-4; abundance: -; d_gene: TRBD1; j_gene: TRBJ1-1; CDR3aa: CASSSADRGPLNTEAFF; CDR3nt: TGTGCCAGCAGCTCGGCGGACAGGGGGCCACTGAACACTGAAGCTTTCTTT
v_gene: TRBV29-1; abundance: -; d_gene: -; j_gene: TRBJ2-7; CDR3aa: CSVAPRGPEEQYF; CDR3nt: TGCAGCGTTGCCCCCAGGGGTCCTGAAGAGCAGTACTTC
v_gene: TRBV27; abundance: -; d_gene: -; j_gene: TRBJ1-1; CDR3aa: CASRPLRGTEAFF; CDR3nt: TGTGCCAGCAGACCCCTTAGGGGCACTGAAGCTTTCTTT
v_gene: TRBV2; abundance: few; d_gene: -; j_gene: TRBJ2-1; CDR3aa: CASQQSYNEQFF; CDR3nt: TGTGCCAGCCAACAGTCCTACAATGAGCAGTTCTTC
v_gene: TRBV27; abundance: -; d_gene: -; j_gene: TRBJ2-1; CDR3aa: CASSLSGSGEQFF; CDR3nt: TGTGCCAGCAGTTTATCAGGGAGCGGTGAGCAGTTCTTC
v_gene: TRBV7-7; abundance: -; d_gene: TRBD1; j_gene: TRBJ2-5; CDR3aa: CASSPTGAGAQYF; CDR3nt: TGTGCTAGCAGCCCGACAGGGGCCGGGGCCCAGTACTTC
v_gene: TRBV23-1; abundance: -; d_gene: -; j_gene: TRBJ2-5; CDR3aa: CASGPPGQETQYF; CDR3nt: TGCGCCAGCGGTCCTCCAGGGCAAGAGACCCAGTACTTC
v_gene: TRBV7-8; abundance: -; d_gene: TRBD2; j_gene: TRBJ2-1; CDR3aa: CASSPPRFGGYNEQFF; CDR3nt: TGTGCCAGCAGCCCGCCGCGGTTCGGGGGGTACAATGAGCAGTTCTTC
v_gene: TRBV4-3; abundance: few; d_gene: TRBD2; j_gene: TRBJ2-5; CDR3aa: CASSRQLAGGTETQYF; CDR3nt: TGCGCCAGCAGCCGACAACTAGCGGGGGGAACAGAGACCCAGTACTTC
v_gene: TRBV5-1; abundance: few; d_gene: -; j_gene: TRBJ2-1; CDR3aa: CASSFAGALTYEQFF; CDR3nt: TGCGCCAGCAGCTTCGCGGGGGCCCTAACGTATGAGCAGTTCTTC
v_gene: TRBV9; abundance: -; d_gene: -; j_gene: TRBJ2-1; CDR3aa: CASSPGGAGDNEQFF; CDR3nt: TGTGCCAGCAGCCCAGGAGGGGCCGGGGACAATGAGCAGTTCTTC
v_gene: TRBV19; abundance: few; d_gene: -; j_gene: TRBJ2-3; CDR3aa: CASSISTPTDTQYF; CDR3nt: TGTGCCAGTAGTATATCTACCCCTACAGATACGCAGTATTTT
v_gene: TRBV6-6; abundance: -; d_gene: -; j_gene: TRBJ1-5; CDR3aa: CASSLGLLGNQPQHF; CDR3nt: TGTGCCAGCAGTCTAGGTTTGCTCGGCAATCAGCCCCAGCATTTT
v_gene: TRBV18; abundance: few; d_gene: -; j_gene: TRBJ1-2; CDR3aa: CASSPRTGQEGYTF; CDR3nt: TGTGCCAGCTCACCACGTACAGGCCAGGAAGGCTACACCTTC
v_gene: TRBV25-1; abundance: few; d_gene: TRBD1; j_gene: TRBJ1-4; CDR3aa: CASSGQGAEKLFF; CDR3nt: TGTGCCAGCAGTGGTCAGGGGGCGGAAAAACTGTTTTTT
v_gene: TRBV23-1; abundance: few; d_gene: TRBD2; j_gene: TRBJ2-7; CDR3aa: CASSIRGDYEQYF; CDR3nt: TGCGCCAGCAGCATCCGGGGGGATTACGAGCAGTACTTC
v_gene: TRBV15; abundance: few; d_gene: TRBD1; j_gene: TRBJ1-4; CDR3aa: CATILQGAEEKLFF; CDR3nt: TGTGCCACCATCCTACAGGGGGCGGAAGAAAAACTGTTTTTT